The present T cell receptor beta chain was sequenced within a study of OX40 agonist ivuxolimab in advanced cancers. Here immunoSEQ multiplex PCR was the method, and the copy in TCRdb shows in-frame clones only, minus some. Of 77,000 or so clones listed, around 82% are singletons. With regard to this clone: The antigen is not known.

Germline CDR1 MDHEN, CDR2 SYDVKM. Trimming pared 2 bases from V and 4 bases from J, leaving 15 bases between. The CDR3 consists of 15 residues. The study's findings and limits: Both CD4+ and CD8+ T cell populations in blood had undergone clonal expansion by week 6 at 0.1 to 3.0 mg/kg.

Here the sequenced sample was CD4+ or CD8+ T cells sorted from blood, taken in a trial of the OX40 agonist ivuxolimab. The sequence came from an adult with an advanced solid tumor such as melanoma, head and neck, liver or kidney cancer. V and J are TRBV28 and TRBJ2-7, with D possibly TRBD1 on 7 matching bases. CDR3 bases: TGTGCCAGCAGTTTAAGGCAGGGGGGTAGGTACGAGCAGTACTTC. Protein: CASSLRQGGRYEQYF.